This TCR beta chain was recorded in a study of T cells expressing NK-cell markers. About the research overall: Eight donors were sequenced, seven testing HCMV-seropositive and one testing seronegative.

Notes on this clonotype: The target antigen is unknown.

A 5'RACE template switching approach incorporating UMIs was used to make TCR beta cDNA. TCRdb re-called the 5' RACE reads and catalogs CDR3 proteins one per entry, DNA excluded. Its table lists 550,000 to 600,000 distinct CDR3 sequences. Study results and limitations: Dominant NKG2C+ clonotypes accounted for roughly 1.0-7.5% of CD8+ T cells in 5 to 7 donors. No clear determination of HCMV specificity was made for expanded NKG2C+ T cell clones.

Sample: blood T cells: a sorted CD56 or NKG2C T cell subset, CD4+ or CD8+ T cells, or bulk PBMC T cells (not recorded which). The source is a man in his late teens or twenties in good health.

CDR3 in amino acids: CASSLGEWGRTTEAFF. The V call is TRBV12-3 or TRBV12-4, the J call TRBJ1-1; TCRdb's assignment of TRBD1 cannot be checked, as there is no DNA. This CDR3 is 16 amino acids long.